This record covers a single T cell receptor beta chain. Libraries were prepared by immunoSEQ multiplex PCR; TCRdb keeps only in-frame clonotypes and omits some of them. The sample records roughly 700,000 clones, 70% to 90% being singletons. The data originate from a study of shared T cell receptors in the human thymus. The CDR3 runs 13 residues. Per germline, CDR1 LNHDA and CDR2 SQIVND (reference sequence). The V end was cut by 1 base, the J end by 3 bases, with 6 bases between. The same specimen was also included in a second study, on human thymus T cells. From that second work: During corrective heart surgery, resections were taken, and the thymus tissue came from them.

This sequence was found in a boy in the first two years of life with a congenital heart defect. Source material: thymocytes. The V and J genes are TRBV19 and TRBJ2-5; no clear D gene. As DNA, the CDR3 is TGTGCCAGTAGTATAGCGGAGAAAGAGACCCAGTACTTC. As protein: CASSIAEKETQYF.